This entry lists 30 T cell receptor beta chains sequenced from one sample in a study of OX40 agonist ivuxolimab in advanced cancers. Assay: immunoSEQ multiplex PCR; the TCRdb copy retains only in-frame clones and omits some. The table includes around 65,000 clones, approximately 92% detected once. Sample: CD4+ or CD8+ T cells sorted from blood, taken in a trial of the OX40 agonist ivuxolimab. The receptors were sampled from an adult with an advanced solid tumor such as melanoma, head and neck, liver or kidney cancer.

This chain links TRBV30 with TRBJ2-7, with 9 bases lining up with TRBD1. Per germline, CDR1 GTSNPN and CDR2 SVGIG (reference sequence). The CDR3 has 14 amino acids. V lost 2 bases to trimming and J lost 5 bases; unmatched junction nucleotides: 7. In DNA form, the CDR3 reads TGTGCCTGGAGTATAGGACAGGGGAGCAACGAGCAGTACTTC. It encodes CAWSIGQGSNEQYF.

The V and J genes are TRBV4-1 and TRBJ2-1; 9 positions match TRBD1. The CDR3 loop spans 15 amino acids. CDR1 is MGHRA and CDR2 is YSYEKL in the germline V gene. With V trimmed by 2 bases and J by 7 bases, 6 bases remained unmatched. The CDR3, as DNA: TGCGCCAGCAGCCAAAGTCGGACAGGGGTAAATGAGCAGTTCTTC. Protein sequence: CASSQSRTGVNEQFF.

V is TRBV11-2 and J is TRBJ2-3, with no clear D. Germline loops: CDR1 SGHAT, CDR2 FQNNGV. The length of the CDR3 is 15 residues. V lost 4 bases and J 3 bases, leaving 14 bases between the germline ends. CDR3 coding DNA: TGTGCCAGCAGCTCGTCACTAACAGCAACAGATACGCAGTATTTT. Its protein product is CASSSSLTATDTQYF.

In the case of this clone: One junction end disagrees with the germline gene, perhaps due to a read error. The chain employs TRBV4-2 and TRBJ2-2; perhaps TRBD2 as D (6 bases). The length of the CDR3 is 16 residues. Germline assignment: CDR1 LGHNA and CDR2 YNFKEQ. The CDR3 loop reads CASSQDFGRDLRGAVF. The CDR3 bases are TGTGCCAGCAGCCAAGATTTCGGGAGAGATCTCCGGGGAGCTGTTTTT.

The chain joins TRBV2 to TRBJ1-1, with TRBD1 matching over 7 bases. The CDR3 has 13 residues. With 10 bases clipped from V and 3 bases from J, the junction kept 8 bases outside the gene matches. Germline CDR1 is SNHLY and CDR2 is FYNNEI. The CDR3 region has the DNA TGTGCCACTCGAGGGGGCGAGGACACTGAAGCTTTCTTT. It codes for CATRGGEDTEAFF. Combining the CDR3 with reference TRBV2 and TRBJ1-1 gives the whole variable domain EPEVTQTPSHQVTQMGQEVILRCVPISNHLYFYWYRQILGQKVEFLVSFYNNEISEKSEIFDDQFSVERPDGSNFTLKIRSTKLEDSAMYFCATRGGEDTEAFFGQGTRLTVV.

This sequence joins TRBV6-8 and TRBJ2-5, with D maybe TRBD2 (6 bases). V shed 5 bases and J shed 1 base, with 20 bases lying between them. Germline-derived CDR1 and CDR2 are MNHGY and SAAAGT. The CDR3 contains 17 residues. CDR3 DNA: TGTGCCAGCAGTCCACCTTGTCGAGCGGGCATCCAAGAGACCCAGTACTTC. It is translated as CASSPPCRAGIQETQYF.

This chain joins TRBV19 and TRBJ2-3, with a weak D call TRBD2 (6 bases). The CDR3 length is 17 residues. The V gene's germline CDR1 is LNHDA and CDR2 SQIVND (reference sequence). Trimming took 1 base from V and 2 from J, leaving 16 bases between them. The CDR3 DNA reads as TGTGCCAGTAGTATAGTTGCGGGGCTACCTAACACAGATACGCAGTATTTT. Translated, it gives CASSIVAGLPNTDTQYF.

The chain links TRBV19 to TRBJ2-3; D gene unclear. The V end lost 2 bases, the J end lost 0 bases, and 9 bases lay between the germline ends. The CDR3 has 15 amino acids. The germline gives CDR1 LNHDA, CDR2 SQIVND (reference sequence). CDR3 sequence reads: CASSISAASTDTQYF. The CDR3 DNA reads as TGTGCCAGTAGTATATCGGCGGCTAGCACAGATACGCAGTATTTT.

CDR3 bases: TGTGCCAGCAGCTTAGCCACAGGGAGCTCCTACGAGCAGTACTTC. This gives the protein CASSLATGSSYEQYF. The chain combines TRBV11-2 with TRBJ2-7; D is perhaps TRBD1 (6 bases). CDR1 and CDR2 (germline): SGHAT, FQNNGV. V was pared by 1 base and J by 0 bases, with 10 bases between. The CDR3 length is 15 residues.

CDR3 DNA: TGTGCCGGGGGGGGTAACACCTACGAGCAGTACTTC. Translating it yields CAGGGNTYEQYF. The V and J genes are TRBV30 and TRBJ2-7; 7 positions agree with TRBD2. CDR1 and CDR2 from the germline V gene are GTSNPN and SVGIG (reference sequence). J lost 2 bases, V lost 8 bases, and 6 bases had no gene match. CDR3 length: 12 residues.

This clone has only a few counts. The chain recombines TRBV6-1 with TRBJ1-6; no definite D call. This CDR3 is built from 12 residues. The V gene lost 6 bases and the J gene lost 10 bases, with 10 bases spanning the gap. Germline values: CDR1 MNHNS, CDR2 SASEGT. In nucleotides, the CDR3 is TGTGCCAGCAGCGCTGGACCGTCACCCCTCCACTTT. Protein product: CASSAGPSPLHF.

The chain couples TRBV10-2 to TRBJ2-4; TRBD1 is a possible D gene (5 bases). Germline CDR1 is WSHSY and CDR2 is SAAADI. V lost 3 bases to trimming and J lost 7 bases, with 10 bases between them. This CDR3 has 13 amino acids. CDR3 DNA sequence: TGCGCCAGCAGTGATAACCCAGGGAACATTCAGTACTTC. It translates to CASSDNPGNIQYF.

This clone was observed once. The CDR3, as DNA: TGTGCCAGCAGGGGGGGGACTAGCGGGAACTACAATGAGCAGTTCTTC. Encoded protein: CASRGGTSGNYNEQFF. The chain has TRBV2 and TRBJ2-1, with 13 bases that match TRBD2. This CDR3 is built from 16 residues. Looked up from germline, CDR1 is SNHLY and CDR2 is FYNNEI. The J segment lost 3 bases and the V segment lost 6 bases, leaving 5 bases of the junction unmatched.

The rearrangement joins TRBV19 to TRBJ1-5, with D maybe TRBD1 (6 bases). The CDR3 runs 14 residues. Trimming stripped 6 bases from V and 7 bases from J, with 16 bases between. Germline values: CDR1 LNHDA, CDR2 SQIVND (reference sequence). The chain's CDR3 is CASSVTGTGQPQHF. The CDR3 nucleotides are TGTGCCAGTAGCGTAACAGGGACGGGCCAGCCCCAGCATTTT.

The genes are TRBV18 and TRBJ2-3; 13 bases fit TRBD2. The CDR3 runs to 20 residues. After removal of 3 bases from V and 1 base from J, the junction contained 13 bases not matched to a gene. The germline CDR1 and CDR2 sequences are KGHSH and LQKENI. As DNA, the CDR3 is TGTGCCAGCTCACCCTCGGAGGGACTAGCGGGGTCCACCGGCACAGATACGCAGTATTTT. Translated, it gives CASSPSEGLAGSTGTDTQYF.

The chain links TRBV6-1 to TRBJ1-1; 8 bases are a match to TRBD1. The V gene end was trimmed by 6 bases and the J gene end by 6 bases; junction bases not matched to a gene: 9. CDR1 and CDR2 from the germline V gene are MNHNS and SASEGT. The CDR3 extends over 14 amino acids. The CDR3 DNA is TGTGCCAGCAGATCGCAACAGGGGGTCGCTGAAGCTTTCTTT. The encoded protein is CASRSQQGVAEAFF.

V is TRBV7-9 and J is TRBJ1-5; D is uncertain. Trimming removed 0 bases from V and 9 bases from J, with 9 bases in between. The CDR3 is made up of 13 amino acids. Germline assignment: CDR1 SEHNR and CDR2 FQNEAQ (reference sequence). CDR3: CASSLAGNSPQHF. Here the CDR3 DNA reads TGTGCCAGCAGCTTAGCTGGCAATTCGCCCCAGCATTTT.

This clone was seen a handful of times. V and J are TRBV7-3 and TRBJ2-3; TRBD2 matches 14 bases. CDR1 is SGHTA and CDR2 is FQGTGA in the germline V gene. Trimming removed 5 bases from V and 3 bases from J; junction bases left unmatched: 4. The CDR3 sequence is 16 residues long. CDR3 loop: CASSHGTSGGTDTQYF. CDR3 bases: TGTGCCAGCAGCCACGGGACTAGCGGGGGAACAGATACGCAGTATTTT.

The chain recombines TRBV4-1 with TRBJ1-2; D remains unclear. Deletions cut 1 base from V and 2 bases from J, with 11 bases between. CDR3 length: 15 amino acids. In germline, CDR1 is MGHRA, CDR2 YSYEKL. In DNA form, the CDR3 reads TGCGCCAGCAGCCAAGGTCCGGACGGGAACTATGGCTACACCTTC. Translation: CASSQGPDGNYGYTF.

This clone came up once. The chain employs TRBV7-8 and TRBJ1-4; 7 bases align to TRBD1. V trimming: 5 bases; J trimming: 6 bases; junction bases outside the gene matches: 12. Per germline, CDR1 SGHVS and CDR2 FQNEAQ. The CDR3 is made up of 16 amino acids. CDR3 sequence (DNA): TGTGCCAGCAGCAATCTTAGACAGGGTCAACATGAAAAACTGTTTTTT. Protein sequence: CASSNLRQGQHEKLFF.

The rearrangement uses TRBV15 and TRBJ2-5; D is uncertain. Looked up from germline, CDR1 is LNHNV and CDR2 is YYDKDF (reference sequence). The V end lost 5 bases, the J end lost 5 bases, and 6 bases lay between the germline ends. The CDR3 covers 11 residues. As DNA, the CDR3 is TGTGCCACCAGCCAAGAGGAGACCCAGTACTTC. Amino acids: CATSQEETQYF.

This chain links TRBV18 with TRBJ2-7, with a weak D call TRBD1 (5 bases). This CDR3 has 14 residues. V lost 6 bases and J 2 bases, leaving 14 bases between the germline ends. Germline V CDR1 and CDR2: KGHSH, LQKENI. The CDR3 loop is CASSLDSGAYEQYF. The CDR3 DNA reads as TGTGCCAGCTCCCTAGACAGTGGGGCCTACGAGCAGTACTTC.

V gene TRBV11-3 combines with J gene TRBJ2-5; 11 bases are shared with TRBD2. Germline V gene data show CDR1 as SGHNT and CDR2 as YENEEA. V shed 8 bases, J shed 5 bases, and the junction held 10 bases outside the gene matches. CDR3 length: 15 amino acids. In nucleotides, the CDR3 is TGTGCCAGCGCCGCGGGGGTAGCGGGGGGGGAGACCCAGTACTTC. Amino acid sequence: CASAAGVAGGETQYF.

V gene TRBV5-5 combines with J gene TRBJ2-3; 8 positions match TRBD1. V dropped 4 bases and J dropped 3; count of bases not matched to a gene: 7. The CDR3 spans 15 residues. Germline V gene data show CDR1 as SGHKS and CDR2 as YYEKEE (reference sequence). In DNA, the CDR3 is TGTGCCAGCAGCCAGACAGGGGCGACGACAGATACGCAGTATTTT. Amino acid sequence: CASSQTGATTDTQYF.

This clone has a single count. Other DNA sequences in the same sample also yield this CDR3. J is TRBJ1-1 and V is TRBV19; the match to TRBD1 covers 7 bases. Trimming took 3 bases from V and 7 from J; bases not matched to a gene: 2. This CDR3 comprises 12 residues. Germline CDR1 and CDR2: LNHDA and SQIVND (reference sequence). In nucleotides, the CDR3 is TGTGCCAGTAGTATCAGGGGGGGTGAAGCTTTCTTT. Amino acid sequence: CASSIRGGEAFF.

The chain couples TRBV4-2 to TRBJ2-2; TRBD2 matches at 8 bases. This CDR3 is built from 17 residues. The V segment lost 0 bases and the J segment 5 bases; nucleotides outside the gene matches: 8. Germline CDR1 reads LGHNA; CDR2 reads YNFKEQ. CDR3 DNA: TGTGCCAGCAGCCAAGAGAGGAGCGGGGGCTGGACCGGGGAGCTGTTTTTT. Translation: CASSQERSGGWTGELFF.

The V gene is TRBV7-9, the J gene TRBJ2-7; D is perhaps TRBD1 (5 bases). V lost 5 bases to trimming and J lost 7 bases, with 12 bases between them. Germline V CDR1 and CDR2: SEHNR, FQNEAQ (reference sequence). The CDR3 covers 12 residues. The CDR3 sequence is CASSLTDYEQYF. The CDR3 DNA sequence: TGTGCCAGCAGCCTGACAGATTATGAGCAGTACTTC.

The CDR3: CASSIPGQETQYF. The CDR3 DNA follows: TGTGCCAGTAGTATCCCCGGCCAAGAGACCCAGTACTTC. The V and J genes are TRBV19 and TRBJ2-5; D gene ambiguous. Germline V gene data show CDR1 as LNHDA and CDR2 as SQIVND (reference sequence). The CDR3 runs to 13 residues. The V gene lost 3 bases and the J gene lost 1 base, with 6 bases spanning the gap.

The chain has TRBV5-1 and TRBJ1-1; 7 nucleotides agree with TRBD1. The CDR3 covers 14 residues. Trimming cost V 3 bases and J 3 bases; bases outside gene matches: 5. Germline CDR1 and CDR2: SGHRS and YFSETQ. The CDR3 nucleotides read TGCGCCAGCAGCTCCACAGGGGTGGACACTGAAGCTTTCTTT. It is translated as CASSSTGVDTEAFF.

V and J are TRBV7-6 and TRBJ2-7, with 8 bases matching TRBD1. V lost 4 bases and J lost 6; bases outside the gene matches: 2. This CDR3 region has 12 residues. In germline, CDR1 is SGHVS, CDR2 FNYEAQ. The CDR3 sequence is CASSSGGGEQYF. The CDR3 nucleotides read TGTGCCAGCAGCTCAGGGGGCGGCGAGCAGTACTTC.